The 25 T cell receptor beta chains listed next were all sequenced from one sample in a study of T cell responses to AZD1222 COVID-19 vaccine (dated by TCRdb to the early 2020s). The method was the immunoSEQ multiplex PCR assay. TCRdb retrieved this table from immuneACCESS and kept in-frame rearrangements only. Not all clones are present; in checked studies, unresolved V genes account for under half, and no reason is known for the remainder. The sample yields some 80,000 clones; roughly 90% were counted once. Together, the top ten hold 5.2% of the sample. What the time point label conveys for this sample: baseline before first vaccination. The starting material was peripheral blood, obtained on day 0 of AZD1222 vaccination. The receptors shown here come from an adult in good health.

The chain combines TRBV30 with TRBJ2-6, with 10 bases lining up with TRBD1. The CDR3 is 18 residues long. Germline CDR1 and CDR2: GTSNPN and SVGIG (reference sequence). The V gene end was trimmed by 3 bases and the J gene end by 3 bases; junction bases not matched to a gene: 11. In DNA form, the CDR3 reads TGTGCCTGGAGGGCCTGGAGGACAGGGGGAGGTGGGGCCAACGTCCTGACTTTC. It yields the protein CAWRAWRTGGGGANVLTF.

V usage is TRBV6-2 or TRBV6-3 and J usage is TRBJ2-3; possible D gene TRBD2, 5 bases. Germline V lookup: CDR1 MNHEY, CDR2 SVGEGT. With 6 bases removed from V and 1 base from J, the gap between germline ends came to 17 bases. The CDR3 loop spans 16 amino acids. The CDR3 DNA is TGTGCCAGCAGCCTCGGACTTCAACACGGCACAGATACGCAGTATTTT. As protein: CASSLGLQHGTDTQYF.

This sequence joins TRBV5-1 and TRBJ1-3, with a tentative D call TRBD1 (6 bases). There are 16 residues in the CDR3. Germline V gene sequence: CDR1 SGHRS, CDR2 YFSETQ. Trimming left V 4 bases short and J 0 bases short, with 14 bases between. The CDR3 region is CASSPVQGSSGNTIYF. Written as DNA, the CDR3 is TGCGCCAGCAGCCCCGTACAGGGCTCCTCTGGAAACACCATATATTTT.

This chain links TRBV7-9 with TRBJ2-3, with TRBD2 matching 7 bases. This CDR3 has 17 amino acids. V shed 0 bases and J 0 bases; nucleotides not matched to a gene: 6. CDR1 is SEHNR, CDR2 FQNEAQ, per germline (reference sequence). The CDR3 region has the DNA TGTGCCAGCAGCTTAGCGTTCGGCGGGGGAAGCACAGATACGCAGTATTTT. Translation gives CASSLAFGGGSTDTQYF.

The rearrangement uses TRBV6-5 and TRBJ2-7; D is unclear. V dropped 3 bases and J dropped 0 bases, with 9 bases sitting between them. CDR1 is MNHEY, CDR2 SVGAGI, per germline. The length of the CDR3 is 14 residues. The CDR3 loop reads CASSYDWFSYEQYF. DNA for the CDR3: TGTGCCAGCAGTTATGACTGGTTCTCCTACGAGCAGTACTTC.

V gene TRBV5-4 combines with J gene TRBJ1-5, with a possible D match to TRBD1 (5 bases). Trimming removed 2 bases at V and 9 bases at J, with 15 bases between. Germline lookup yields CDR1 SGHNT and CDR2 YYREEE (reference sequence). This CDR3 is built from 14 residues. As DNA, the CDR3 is TGTGCCAGCAGCTTTGATGGGGCCTTACGGCCCCAGCATTTT. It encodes CASSFDGALRPQHF.

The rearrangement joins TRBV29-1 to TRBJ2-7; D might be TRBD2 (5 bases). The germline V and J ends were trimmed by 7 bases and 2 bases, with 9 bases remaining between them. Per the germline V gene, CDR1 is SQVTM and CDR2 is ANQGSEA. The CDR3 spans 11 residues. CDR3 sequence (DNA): TGCAGCGACCTCGGGGCCTACGAGCAGTACTTC. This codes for CSDLGAYEQYF.

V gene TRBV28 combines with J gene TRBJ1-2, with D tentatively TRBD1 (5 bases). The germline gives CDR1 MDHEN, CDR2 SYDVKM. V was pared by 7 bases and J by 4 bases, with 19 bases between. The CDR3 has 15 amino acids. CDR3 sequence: CASTPSAGRGYGYTF. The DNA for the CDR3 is TGTGCCAGCACTCCATCGGCAGGGAGAGGCTATGGCTACACCTTC.

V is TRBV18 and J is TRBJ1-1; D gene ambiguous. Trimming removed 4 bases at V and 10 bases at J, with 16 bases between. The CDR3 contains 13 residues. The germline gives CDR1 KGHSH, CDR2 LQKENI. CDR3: CASSRSGGMGAFF. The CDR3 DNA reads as TGTGCCAGCTCACGCAGTGGAGGAATGGGAGCTTTCTTT.

This chain's CDR3 is CASSEAGILPGYF. CDR3 DNA sequence: TGTGCCAGCAGTGAAGCCGGGATCCTCCCGGGGTATTTT. This chain links TRBV6-1 with TRBJ2-3; a possible D gene is TRBD2 (5 bases). CDR1 and CDR2 (germline): MNHNS, SASEGT. V lost 0 bases to trimming and J lost 14 bases, with 15 bases between them. This CDR3 spans 13 amino acids.

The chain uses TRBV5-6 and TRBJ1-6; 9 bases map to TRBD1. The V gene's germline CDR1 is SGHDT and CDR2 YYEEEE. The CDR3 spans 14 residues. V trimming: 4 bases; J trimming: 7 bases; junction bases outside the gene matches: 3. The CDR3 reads CASSAGTGNSPLHF. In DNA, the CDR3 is TGTGCCAGCAGCGCCGGGACAGGGAATTCACCCCTCCACTTT. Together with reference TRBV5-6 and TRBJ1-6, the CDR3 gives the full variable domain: DAGVTQSPTHLIKTRGQQVTLRCSPKSGHDTVSWYQQALGQGPQFIFQYYEEEERQRGNFPDRFSGHQFPNYSSELNVNALLLGDSALYLCASSAGTGNSPLHFGNGTRLTVT.

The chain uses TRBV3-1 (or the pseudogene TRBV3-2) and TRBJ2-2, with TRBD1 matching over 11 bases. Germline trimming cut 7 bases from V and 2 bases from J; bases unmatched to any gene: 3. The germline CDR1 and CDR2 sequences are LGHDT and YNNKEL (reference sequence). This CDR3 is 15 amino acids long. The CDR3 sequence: CASTRTGGNTGELFF. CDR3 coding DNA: TGTGCCAGCACCAGGACAGGGGGCAACACCGGGGAGCTGTTTTTT.

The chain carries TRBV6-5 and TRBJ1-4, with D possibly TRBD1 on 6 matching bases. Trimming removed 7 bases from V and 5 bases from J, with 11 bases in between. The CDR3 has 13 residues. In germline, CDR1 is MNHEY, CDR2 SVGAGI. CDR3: CASNGGGNEKLFF. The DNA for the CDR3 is TGTGCCAGCAACGGAGGGGGAAATGAAAAACTGTTTTTT.

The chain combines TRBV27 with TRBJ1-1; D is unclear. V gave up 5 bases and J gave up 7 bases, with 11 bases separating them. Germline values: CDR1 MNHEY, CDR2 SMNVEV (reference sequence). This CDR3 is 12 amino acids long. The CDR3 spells CASSPLRGEAFF. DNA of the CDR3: TGTGCCAGCAGTCCTCTCCGGGGTGAAGCTTTCTTT.

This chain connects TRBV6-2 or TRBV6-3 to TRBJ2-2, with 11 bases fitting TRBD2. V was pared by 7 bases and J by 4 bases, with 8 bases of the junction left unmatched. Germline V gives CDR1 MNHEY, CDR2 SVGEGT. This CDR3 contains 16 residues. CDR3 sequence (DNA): TGTGCCAGCACCCCCCCAACTAGCGGGGGCACCGGGGAGCTGTTTTTT. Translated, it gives CASTPPTSGGTGELFF.

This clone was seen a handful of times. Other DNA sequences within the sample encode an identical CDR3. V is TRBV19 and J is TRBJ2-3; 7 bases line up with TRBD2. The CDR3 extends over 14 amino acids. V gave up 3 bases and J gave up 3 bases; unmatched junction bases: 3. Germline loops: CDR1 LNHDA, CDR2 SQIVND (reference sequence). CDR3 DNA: TGTGCCAGTAGTATCGGGGGAGGGACAGATACGCAGTATTTT. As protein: CASSIGGGTDTQYF.

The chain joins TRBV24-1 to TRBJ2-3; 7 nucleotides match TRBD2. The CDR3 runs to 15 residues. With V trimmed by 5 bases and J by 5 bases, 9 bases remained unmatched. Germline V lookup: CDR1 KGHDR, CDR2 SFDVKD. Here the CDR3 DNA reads TGTGCCACCAGTGGGGAGGGACTTGCCAGAGATACGCAGTATTTT. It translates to CATSGEGLARDTQYF.

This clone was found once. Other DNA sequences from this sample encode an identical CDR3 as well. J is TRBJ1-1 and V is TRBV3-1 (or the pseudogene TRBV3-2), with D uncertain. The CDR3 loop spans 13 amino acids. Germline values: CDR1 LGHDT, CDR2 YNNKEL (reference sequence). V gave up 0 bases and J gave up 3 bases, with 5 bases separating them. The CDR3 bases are TGTGCCAGCAGCCAAGATCGGGACACTGAAGCTTTCTTT. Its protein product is CASSQDRDTEAFF.

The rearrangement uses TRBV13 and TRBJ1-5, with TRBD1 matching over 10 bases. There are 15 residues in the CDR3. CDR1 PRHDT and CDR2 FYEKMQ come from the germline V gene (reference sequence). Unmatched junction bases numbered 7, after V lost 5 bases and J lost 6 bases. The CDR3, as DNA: TGTGCCAGCAGCAAAAGGACAGGGGGGCGTCAGCCCCAGCATTTT. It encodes CASSKRTGGRQPQHF.

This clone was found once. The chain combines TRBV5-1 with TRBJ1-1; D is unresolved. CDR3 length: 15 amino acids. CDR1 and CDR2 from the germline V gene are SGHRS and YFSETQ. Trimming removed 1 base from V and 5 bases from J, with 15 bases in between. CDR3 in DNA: TGCGCCAGCAGCTTGCGCCCCAGTTGGGAGACTGAAGCTTTCTTT. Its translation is CASSLRPSWETEAFF.

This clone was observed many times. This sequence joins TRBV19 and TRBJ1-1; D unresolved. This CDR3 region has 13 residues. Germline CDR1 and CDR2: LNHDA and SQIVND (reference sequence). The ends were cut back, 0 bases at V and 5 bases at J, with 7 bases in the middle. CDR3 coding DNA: TGTGCCAGTAGTATAGATTGGGGTACTGAAGCTTTCTTT. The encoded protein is CASSIDWGTEAFF.

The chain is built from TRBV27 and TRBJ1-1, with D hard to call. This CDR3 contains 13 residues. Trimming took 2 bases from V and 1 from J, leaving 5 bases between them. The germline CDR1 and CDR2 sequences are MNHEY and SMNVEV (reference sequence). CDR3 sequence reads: CASSLNKNTEAFF. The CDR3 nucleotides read TGTGCCAGCAGTTTAAACAAGAACACTGAAGCTTTCTTT.

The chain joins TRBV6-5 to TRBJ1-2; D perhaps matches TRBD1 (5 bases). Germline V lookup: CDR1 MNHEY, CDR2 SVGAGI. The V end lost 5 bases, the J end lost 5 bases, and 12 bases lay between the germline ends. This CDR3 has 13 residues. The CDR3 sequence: CASSIQEGYGYTF. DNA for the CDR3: TGTGCCAGCAGTATACAGGAGGGGTATGGCTACACCTTC.

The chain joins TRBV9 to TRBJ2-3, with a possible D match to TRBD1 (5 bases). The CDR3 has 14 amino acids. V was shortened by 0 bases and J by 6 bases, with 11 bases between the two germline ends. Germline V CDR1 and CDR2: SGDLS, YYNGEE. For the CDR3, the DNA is TGTGCCAGCAGCGTAGATGCCTCAGGGGATACGCAGTATTTT. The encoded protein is CASSVDASGDTQYF.

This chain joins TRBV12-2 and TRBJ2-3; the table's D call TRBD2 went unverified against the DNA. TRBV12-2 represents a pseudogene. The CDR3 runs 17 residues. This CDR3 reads CASRFPPTSGGTDTQYF. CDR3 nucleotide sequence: TGTGCAAGTCGCTTCCCCCCGACTAGCGGGGGAACAGATACGCAGTATTTT.